The entry that follows covers one TCR beta chain sequence. This CDR3 region has 14 residues. Germline CDR1 and CDR2: MDHEN and SYDVKM. After removal of 3 bases from V and 2 bases from J, the junction contained 4 bases not matched to a gene. The data were obtained in a study of cytomegalovirus exposure and HLA in healthy donors. A multiplex PCR was run with 60 Vbeta primers and 13 Jbeta primers. Profiled with immunoSEQ multiplex PCR; TCRdb holds only in-frame clones, not every one. The sample lists about 120,000 clones, around 74% occurring once. This receptor was identified in a man between 60 and 70 years old in good health and CMV-seropositive. The rearrangement uses TRBV28 and TRBJ2-7; 7 bases are a match to TRBD1. The sequenced material came from PBMCs. The CDR3 coding sequence is TGTGCCAGCAGTTTTAGGACAGGTACCTACGAGCAGTACTTC. This codes for CASSFRTGTYEQYF.